These 5 T cell receptor beta chains were all obtained from the same sample, sequenced in a study of identical twins. In TCRdb, the 5' RACE reads were re-called with MiXCR into one record per CDR3 protein. The data hold hundreds of thousands of distinct CDR3 sequences, with 18% observed a single time. These data were also filed under a second study, of T cells expressing NK-cell markers.

The sequenced sample consisted of PBMCs. The receptors were gathered from a woman aged 18-29 years in good health.

This clonotype was found a few times. This chain's CDR3 is CSAPLDSGRAEQYF. The CDR3 DNA follows: TGCAGTGCGCCACTGGACAGCGGAAGGGCCGAGCAGTACTTC. J is TRBJ2-7 and V is TRBV20-1, with D possibly TRBD1 on 6 matching bases. CDR3 size: 14 residues. V shed 6 bases and J shed 6 bases, with 21 bases lying between them. Germline CDR1 DFQATT, CDR2 SNEGSKA (reference sequence).

This clonotype was seen repeatedly, ten times or more. The rearrangement joins TRBV12-3 or TRBV12-4 to TRBJ2-1, with D tentatively TRBD1 (6 bases). This CDR3 is built from 18 residues. V was pared by 4 bases and J by 0 bases, with 19 bases between. The CDR3 spells CASSSSTGRQSSYNEQFF. CDR3 DNA sequence: TGTGCCAGCAGTTCGTCCACAGGGAGACAAAGCTCCTACAATGAGCAGTTCTTC.

The chain combines TRBV7-9 with TRBJ2-1; 8 nucleotides line up with TRBD2. Trimming took 4 bases from V and 2 from J; bases not matched to a gene: 7. Germline CDR1 SEHNR, CDR2 FQNEAQ (reference sequence). This CDR3 is 16 amino acids long. CDR3 sequence: CASSSGGGPTYNEQFF. The CDR3 DNA sequence: TGTGCCAGCAGCTCGGGCGGGGGGCCCACCTACAATGAGCAGTTCTTC.

This clonotype turned up a few times. Here the CDR3 reads CASSPMVRENEKLFF. CDR3 nucleotides: TGTGCCAGCAGCCCCATGGTCAGGGAGAATGAAAAACTGTTTTTT. J is TRBJ1-4 and V is TRBV7-9, with a weak D call TRBD1 (5 bases). The CDR3 is made up of 15 amino acids. Trimming cost V 5 bases and J 5 bases, with 15 bases left between them. From germline, CDR1 is SEHNR and CDR2 FQNEAQ (reference sequence).

This clonotype has just a few counts. The CDR3 region has the DNA TGTGCCAGCTCATTTCGGACTGAGGCTGAAGCTTTCTTT. Encoded protein: CASSFRTEAEAFF. This chain uses TRBV18 with TRBJ1-1; D not certain. Trimming left V 5 bases short and J 6 bases short, with 13 bases between. CDR3 length equals 13 residues. The germline V gene encodes CDR1 KGHSH and CDR2 LQKENI.